This T cell receptor beta chain came from a study of shared clonotypes between healthy human individuals. In the study overall: Three CD4 naive, three CD4 memory, two CD8 naive and one CD8 memory plate were used per donor.

TCRdb's copy holds only in-frame clones and misses some; the assay was immunoSEQ multiplex PCR. The sample holds around 2.5 million clones, approximately 94% seen once. V lost 2 bases and J lost 1, with 5 bases in between. The CDR3 has 13 residues. The germline V gene has CDR1 SGHTA and CDR2 FQGTGA. With regard to this clone: This sample includes further DNA sequences coding for the same CDR3.

The sequence derives from a young man in good health. Some clones in this sample may be carry-over from other donors' samples. The sample taken for sequencing was naive CD4+ T cells from PBMCs. Subset given: CD45RA+ positively selected. This chain uses TRBV7-3 with TRBJ1-1; D unclear. The CDR3 coding sequence is TGTGCCAGCAGCTTACGGAGGAACACTGAAGCTTTCTTT. This gives the protein CASSLRRNTEAFF.